This TCR beta chain was identified in a study of blood T cell repertoires in COVID-19. Study in general: T cells, B-cell-depleted T cells, or PBMCs provided the cDNA or gDNA that served as material.

The germline gives CDR1 MDHEN, CDR2 SYDVKM. Trimming took off 8 bases at V and 5 bases at J, with 9 bases between the two ends. The CDR3 runs to 11 residues. In this sample, this clone turned up once. As originally analysed: Cell counts per sample came from amplifying reference gene primers. Using immunoSEQ multiplex PCR, the repertoire was profiled, and TCRdb retains in-frame clones only, with some absent. For V, J and clone size, that table is used; D and trimming come from the DNA. The sample includes approximately 240,000 clones, 80% to 90% seen only once; the top ten take 3.5%. This chain links TRBV28 with TRBJ1-2, with D tentatively TRBD1 (6 bases). This sequence was found in a woman younger than 35 in a cohort exposed to, infected with or recovered from COVID-19 (not recorded which). Sequencing used PBMCs or T cells enriched from blood (not recorded which). CDR3 in DNA: TGTGCCAGCTCGACAGGTTATGGCTACACCTTC. It codes for CASSTGYGYTF.